This TCR beta chain was profiled in a study of PD-1 blockade in classical Hodgkin lymphoma. Study-wide findings and caveats: Baseline TCR diversity was reportedly lower in newly diagnosed patients than in healthy donors. It was reported as lower still in relapsed/refractory patients.

This clone has only one observation. Antigen specificity is unknown. Using immunoSEQ multiplex PCR, the repertoire was profiled, and TCRdb retains in-frame clones only, with some absent. The sample includes around 25,000 clones, 94% of them seen just once. Documented time point: newly diagnosed, previously untreated cHL patient sample. As a comparison, the study used PBMCs from newly diagnosed, untreated classical Hodgkin lymphoma. V lost 3 bases and J lost 6; bases outside the gene matches: 13. The CDR3 totals 17 residues. Per the germline V gene, CDR1 is LNHDA and CDR2 is SQIVND (reference sequence).

This clonotype was obtained from a human donor with classical Hodgkin lymphoma. The sample taken for sequencing was peripheral blood mononuclear cells (PBMCs). The chain couples TRBV19 to TRBJ1-5; 8 nucleotides match TRBD1. CDR3 DNA: TGTGCCAGTAGTATTCCCGCCGCGACAGGGGTAGGTCAGCCCCAGCATTTT. Amino acid sequence: CASSIPAATGVGQPQHF.